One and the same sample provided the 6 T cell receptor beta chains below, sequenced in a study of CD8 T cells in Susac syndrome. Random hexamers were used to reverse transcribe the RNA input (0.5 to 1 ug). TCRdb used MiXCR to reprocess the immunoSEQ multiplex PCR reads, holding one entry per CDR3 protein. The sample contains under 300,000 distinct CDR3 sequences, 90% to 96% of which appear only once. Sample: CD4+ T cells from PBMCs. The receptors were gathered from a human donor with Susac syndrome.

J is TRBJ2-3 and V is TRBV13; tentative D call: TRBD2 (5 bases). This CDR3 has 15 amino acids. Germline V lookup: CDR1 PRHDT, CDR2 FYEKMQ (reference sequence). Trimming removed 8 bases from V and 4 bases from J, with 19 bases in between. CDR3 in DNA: TGTGCCAGCTCGCCACCAAGCGGCAGTGCAGATACGCAGTATTTT. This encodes CASSPPSGSADTQYF.

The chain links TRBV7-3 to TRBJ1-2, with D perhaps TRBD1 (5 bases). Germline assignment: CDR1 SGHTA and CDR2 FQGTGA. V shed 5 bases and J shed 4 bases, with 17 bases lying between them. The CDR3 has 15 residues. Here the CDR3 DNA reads TGTGCCAGCAGCCCCATAGGGGCTGAGGGCTATGGCTACACCTTC. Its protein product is CASSPIGAEGYGYTF.

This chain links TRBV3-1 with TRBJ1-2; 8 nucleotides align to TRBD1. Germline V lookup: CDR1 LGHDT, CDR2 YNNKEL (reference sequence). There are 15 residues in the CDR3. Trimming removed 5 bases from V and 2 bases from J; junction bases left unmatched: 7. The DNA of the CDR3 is TGTGCCAGCAGCGACCACCGGGACAGGAACTATGGCTACACCTTC. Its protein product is CASSDHRDRNYGYTF.

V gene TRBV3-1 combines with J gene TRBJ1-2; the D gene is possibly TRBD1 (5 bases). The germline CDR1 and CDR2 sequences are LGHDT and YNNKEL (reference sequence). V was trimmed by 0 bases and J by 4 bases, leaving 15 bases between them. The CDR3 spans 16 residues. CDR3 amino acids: CASSQDLATGSYGYTF. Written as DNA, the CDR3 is TGTGCCAGCAGCCAAGATCTCGCCACAGGATCCTATGGCTACACCTTC.

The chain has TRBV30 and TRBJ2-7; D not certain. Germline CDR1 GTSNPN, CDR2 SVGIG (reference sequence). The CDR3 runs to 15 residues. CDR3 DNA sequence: TGTGCTACCAAACCTCAATACGGTCTAACCTACGAGCAGTACTTC. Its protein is CATKPQYGLTYEQYF.

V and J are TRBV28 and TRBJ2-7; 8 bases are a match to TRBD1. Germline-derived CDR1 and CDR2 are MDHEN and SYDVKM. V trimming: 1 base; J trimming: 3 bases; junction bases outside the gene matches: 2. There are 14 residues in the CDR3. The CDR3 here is CASSLFTGGYEQYF. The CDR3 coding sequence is TGTGCCAGCAGTTTATTTACAGGGGGCTACGAGCAGTACTTC.